This T cell receptor (beta chain) was obtained from a study of human T cells and chemical hapten exposure (dated by TCRdb to the early 2020s). Study-wide context: For sensitization, 2% DPC in acetone was applied to an approximately 2 cm by approximately 2 cm area of upper inner arm skin. Blood for TCR sequencing was provided by twenty-nine alopecia patients at one to four time points (pre-sensitization, 2, 6 and 24 weeks). Weekly therapeutic DPC doses were additionally applied to the scalp of patients throughout the approximately 23-week study period. Libraries were pooled for sequencing, and variation in per-sample TCR yields was attributed mainly to small differences in library volumes within the pool. Alopecia areata with under or over 50% scalp involvement, alopecia totalis and alopecia universalis were represented in the patient cohort, which was mostly female. Blood was sampled from patients pre-sensitization (week 0) and at 2, 6 and about 24 weeks after DPC sensitization. Patch testing on the upper back used Finn chambers containing 0.01% DPC, with scoring done after 6 days according to International Contact Dermatitis Research Group standards. The study tracked peripheral blood TCR repertoire changes in vivo during primary and secondary sensitization to the hapten diphenylcyclopropenone (DPC) in alopecia patients. Broader findings and caveats from the paper: Compared with pre-sensitization or healthy control sets, expanded TCRs formed significantly more large CDR3 similarity clusters, which is consistent with antigen-driven responses. The number of TCRs above 1 in 1000 frequency did not change with DPC sensitization; there was no evidence of global repertoire structure alterations. Because every patient had alopecia, a presumed autoimmune disease, the patients' immune response might differ from that of healthy individuals. Patch test score was positively correlated with the number of PT1 expanded TCRs, with significance at thresholds 8, 16 and 32 but not at 4. Repeated subsampling changed both the strength of the expansion versus patch-test correlation and the threshold at which the correlation became significant.

The time point label for this specimen denotes: pre-sensitization, week 0. Sample treatment or condition, as interpreted from the label and publication: therapeutic diphenylcyclopropenone sensitization with weekly scalp DPC. At each patch-test visit, blood was drawn before the patch test was applied. Patients were considered eligible if aged 18 to 70, diagnosed with alopecia and deemed suitable for DPC therapy, and patients were excluded if pregnant. Total RNA was isolated from unfractionated whole blood collected in Tempus Blood RNA tubes. Its CDR3 holds 13 amino acids, cysteine through phenylalanine. The retained sequence is limited to the CDR3, 39 bases, with the frame set at the first base. Trimming accounts for 4 bases at V and 2 bases at J, while the number of junction bases matched to no gene is 2. Taken from the germline V gene, the CDR1 and CDR2 loops are SQVTM and ANQGSEA. Libraries came from RACE. This sample was sequenced with a NextSeq 500. During library preparation, unique molecular identifiers were attached to individual cDNA molecules so that TCRs could be counted quantitatively and reproducibly. For every blood RNA sample, sequencing covered both the TCR alpha and TCR beta chains. In the authors' own workflow: The median number of TCRs per sample was 95,638, ranging from about 20,000 to 690,600. The Decombinator software suite was used to annotate the V, J and CDR3 of the TCR reads. To make PS versus PT1 abundance plots, every sample was subsampled to the same number of TCRs (28,000). TCRs were defined as expanded if absent before sensitization and observed at least eight times at the 2-week time point. TCRdb cleaned the public reads at Q25 with fastp, built clones with MiXCR and kept in-frame beta chains. Each entry is one CDR3 protein sequence, shown with its most common DNA and genes. The V and J calls follow TCRdb's processing rather than the paper's. A total of 250,000 or so distinct CDR3 sequences appear in this sample, around 7.3% of them only once. The ten biggest clones cover 1.2% of the sample.

This clonotype was observed at least ten times. No cognate antigen has been identified for it. The sample holds no much larger clone one base away, and base qualities are not on file. Sample: whole blood, taken in connection with sensitization to the hapten diphenylcyclopropenone (DPC). Recombination connected TRBV29-1 to TRBJ1-3; 7 junctional bases match TRBD1. This TCR was recovered from a young man with alopecia areata. Some clones in this sample may be carry-over from other donors' samples. The sequence in DNA is TGCAGCGTTGGGGACAGTGCTGGAAACACCATATATTTT. Translated, this is CSVGDSAGNTIYF.